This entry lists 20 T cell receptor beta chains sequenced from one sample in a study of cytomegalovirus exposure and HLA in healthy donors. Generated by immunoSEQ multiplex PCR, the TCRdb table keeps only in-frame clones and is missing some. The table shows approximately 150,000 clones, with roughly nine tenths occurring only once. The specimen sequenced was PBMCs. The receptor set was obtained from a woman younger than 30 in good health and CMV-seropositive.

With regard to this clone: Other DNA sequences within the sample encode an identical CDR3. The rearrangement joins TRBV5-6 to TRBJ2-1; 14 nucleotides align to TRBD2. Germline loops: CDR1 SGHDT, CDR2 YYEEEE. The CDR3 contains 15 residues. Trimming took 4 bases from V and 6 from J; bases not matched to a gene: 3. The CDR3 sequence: CASSLGLAGGNEQFF. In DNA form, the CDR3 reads TGTGCCAGCAGCCTTGGACTAGCGGGAGGCAATGAGCAGTTCTTC. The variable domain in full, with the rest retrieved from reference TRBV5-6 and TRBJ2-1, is DAGVTQSPTHLIKTRGQQVTLRCSPKSGHDTVSWYQQALGQGPQFIFQYYEEEERQRGNFPDRFSGHQFPNYSSELNVNALLLGDSALYLCASSLGLAGGNEQFFGPGTRLTVL.

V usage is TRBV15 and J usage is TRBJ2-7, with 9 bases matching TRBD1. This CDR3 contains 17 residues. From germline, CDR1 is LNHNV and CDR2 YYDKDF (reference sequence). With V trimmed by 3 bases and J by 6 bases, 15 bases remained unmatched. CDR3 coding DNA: TGTGCCACCAGCAGGGAACCCGGGACAGGGACCTTTCGCGAGCAGTACTTC. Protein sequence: CATSREPGTGTFREQYF.

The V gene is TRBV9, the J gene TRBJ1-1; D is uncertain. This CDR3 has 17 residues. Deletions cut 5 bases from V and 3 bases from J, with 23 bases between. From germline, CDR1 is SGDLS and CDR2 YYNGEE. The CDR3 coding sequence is TGTGCCAGCAGGGAAACAGACCTCATAACAGTAGACACTGAAGCTTTCTTT. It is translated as CASRETDLITVDTEAFF.

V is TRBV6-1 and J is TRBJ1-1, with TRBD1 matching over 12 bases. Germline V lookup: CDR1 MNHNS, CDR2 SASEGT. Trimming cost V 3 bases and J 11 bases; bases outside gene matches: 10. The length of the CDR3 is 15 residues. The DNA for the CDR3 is TGTGCCAGCAGTGATTCGGGACAGGGGGCGCGACCGGCTTTCTTT. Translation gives CASSDSGQGARPAFF.

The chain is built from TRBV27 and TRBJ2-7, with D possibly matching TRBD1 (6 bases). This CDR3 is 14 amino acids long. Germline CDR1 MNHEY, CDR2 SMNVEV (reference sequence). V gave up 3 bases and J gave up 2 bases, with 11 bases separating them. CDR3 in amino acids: CASSLDRGAYEQYF. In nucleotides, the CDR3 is TGTGCCAGCAGTTTGGACAGAGGCGCCTACGAGCAGTACTTC.

CDR3 nucleotides: TGCGCCAGCAGCTTGGGGAGTAGGAATCATTATGGCTACACCTTC. As protein: CASSLGSRNHYGYTF. This chain connects TRBV5-1 to TRBJ1-2, with no clear D. The V gene's germline CDR1 is SGHRS and CDR2 YFSETQ. CDR3 size: 15 residues. V was pared by 0 bases and J by 5 bases, with 14 bases between.

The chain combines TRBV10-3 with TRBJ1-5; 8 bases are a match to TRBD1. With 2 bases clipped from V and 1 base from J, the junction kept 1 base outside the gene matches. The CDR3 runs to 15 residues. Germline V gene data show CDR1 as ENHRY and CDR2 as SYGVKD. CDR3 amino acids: CAISEDRGSNQPQHF. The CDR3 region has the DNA TGTGCCATCAGTGAGGACAGGGGAAGCAATCAGCCCCAGCATTTT.

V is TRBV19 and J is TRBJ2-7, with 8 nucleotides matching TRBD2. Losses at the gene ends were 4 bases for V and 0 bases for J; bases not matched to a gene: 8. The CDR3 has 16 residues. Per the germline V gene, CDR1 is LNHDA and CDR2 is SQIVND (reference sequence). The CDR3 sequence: CASSTTLAVASYEQYF. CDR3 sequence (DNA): TGTGCCAGTAGTACTACACTAGCGGTCGCCTCCTACGAGCAGTACTTC. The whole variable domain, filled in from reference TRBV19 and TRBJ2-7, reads DGGITQSPKYLFRKEGQNVTLSCEQNLNHDAMYWYRQDPGQGLRLIYYSQIVNDFQKGDIAEGYSVSREKKESFPLTVTSAQKNPTAFYLCASSTTLAVASYEQYFGPGTRLTVT.

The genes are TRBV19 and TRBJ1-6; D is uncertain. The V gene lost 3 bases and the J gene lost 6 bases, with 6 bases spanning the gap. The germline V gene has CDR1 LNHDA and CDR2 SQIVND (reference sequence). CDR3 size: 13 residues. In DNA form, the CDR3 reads TGTGCCAGTAGTATCGTCTTTAATTCACCCCTCCACTTT. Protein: CASSIVFNSPLHF.

The CDR3 region has the DNA TGTGCCAGCAGTTCCTCTGGCGGGAGCTCCTACAATGAGCAGTTCTTC. The encoded protein is CASSSSGGSSYNEQFF. V gene TRBV7-9 combines with J gene TRBJ2-1; 7 bases map to TRBD2. With V trimmed by 6 bases and J by 0 bases, 8 bases remained unmatched. The CDR3 length is 16 residues. Germline CDR1 reads SEHNR; CDR2 reads FQNEAQ (reference sequence).

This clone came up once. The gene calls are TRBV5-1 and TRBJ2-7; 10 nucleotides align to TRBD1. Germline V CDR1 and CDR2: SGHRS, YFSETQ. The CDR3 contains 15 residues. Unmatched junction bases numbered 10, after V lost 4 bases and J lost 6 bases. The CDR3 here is CASSNPGQGFSEQYF. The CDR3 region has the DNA TGCGCCAGCAGCAACCCGGGACAGGGGTTCTCCGAGCAGTACTTC.

DNA of the CDR3: TGTGCCAGCAGCTTGGTCGCCAGGGGCACAGATACGCAGTATTTT. Amino acids: CASSLVARGTDTQYF. This chain links TRBV5-5 with TRBJ2-3; possible D gene TRBD1, 5 bases. V gave up 0 bases and J gave up 1 base, with 9 bases separating them. The CDR3 consists of 15 residues. CDR1 is SGHKS, CDR2 YYEKEE, per germline (reference sequence).

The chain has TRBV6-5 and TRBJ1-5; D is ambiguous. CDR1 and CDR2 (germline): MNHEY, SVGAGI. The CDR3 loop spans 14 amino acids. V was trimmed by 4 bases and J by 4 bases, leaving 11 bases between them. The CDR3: CASSSPNRNQPQHF. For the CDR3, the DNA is TGTGCCAGCAGTTCACCAAACCGGAATCAGCCCCAGCATTTT.

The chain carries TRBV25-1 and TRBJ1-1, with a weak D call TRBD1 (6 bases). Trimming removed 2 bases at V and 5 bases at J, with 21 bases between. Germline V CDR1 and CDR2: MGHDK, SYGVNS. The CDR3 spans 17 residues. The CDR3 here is CASSEVAGAGIRTEAFF. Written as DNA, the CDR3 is TGTGCCAGCAGTGAAGTAGCAGGGGCCGGGATCCGGACTGAAGCTTTCTTT. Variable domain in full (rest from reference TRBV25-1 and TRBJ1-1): EADIYQTPRYLVIGTGKKITLECSQTMGHDKMYWYQQDPGMELHLIHYSYGVNSTEKGDLSSESTVSRIRTEHFPLTLESARPSHTSQYLCASSEVAGAGIRTEAFFGQGTRLTVV.

Written as DNA, the CDR3 is TGTGCCAGCAGCTTGGATCAGGGAAGTATCTCACCCCTCCACTTT. Protein sequence: CASSLDQGSISPLHF. This chain links TRBV5-4 with TRBJ1-6, with TRBD1 as a possible D gene (5 bases). The CDR3 has 15 amino acids. Looked up from germline, CDR1 is SGHNT and CDR2 is YYREEE (reference sequence). Trimming removed 0 bases from V and 10 bases from J, with 14 bases in between.

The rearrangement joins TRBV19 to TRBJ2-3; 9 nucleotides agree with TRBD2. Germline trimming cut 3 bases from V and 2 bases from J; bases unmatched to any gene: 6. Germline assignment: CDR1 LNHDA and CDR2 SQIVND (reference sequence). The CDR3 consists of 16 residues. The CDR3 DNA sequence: TGTGCCAGTAGTATTGACCTAGCGGGGACCACAGATACGCAGTATTTT. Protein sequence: CASSIDLAGTTDTQYF.

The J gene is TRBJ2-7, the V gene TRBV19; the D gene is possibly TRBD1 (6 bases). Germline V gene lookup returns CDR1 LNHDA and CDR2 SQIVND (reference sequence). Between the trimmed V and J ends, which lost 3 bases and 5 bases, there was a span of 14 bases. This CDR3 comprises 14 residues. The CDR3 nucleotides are TGTGCCAGTAGTATCGGGACAAATCTCGACGAGCAGTACTTC. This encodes CASSIGTNLDEQYF.

In DNA form, the CDR3 reads TGTGCCAGCAAGGAGGGCGCGGCTAAACCCTACGAGCAGTACTTC. Translation gives CASKEGAAKPYEQYF. This sequence joins TRBV28 and TRBJ2-7, with D possibly matching TRBD2 (6 bases). Germline V gene data show CDR1 as MDHEN and CDR2 as SYDVKM. The CDR3 covers 15 residues. V gave up 7 bases and J gave up 2 bases, with 18 bases separating them.

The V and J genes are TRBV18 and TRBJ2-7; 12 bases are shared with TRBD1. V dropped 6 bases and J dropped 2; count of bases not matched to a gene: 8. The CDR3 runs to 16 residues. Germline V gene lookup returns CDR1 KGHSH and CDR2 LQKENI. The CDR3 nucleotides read TGTGCCAGCTCGACGGGACAGGGGGCGCGGGCCTACGAGCAGTACTTC. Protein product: CASSTGQGARAYEQYF.

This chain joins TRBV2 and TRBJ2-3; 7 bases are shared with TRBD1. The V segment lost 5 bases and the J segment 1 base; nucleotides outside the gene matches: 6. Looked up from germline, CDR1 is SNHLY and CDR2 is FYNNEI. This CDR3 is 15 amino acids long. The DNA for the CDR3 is TGTGCCAGCAGTAGTACAGGGGTCGGCACAGATACGCAGTATTTT. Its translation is CASSSTGVGTDTQYF.